What follows describes a single T cell receptor beta chain. Its antigen is unidentified. The CDR3 is made up of 15 amino acids. V dropped 5 bases and J dropped 0 bases, with 12 bases sitting between them. Germline V lookup: CDR1 SGHTS, CDR2 YDEGEE. Clones were sequenced by immunoSEQ multiplex PCR, and TCRdb holds only the in-frame ones, with some missing. There are approximately 190,000 clones in the sample; about 90% occur only once, and 2.5% to 3% lies in the top ten. The data stem from a study of T cell responses to AZD1222 COVID-19 vaccine. Notes on the study in general: Clonal diversity may have been underestimated in mostly white British donors.

The chain carries TRBV5-8 and TRBJ2-1; D not certain. The sequence came from an adult in good health. Sequenced here: peripheral blood, sampled on day 0 of MenACWY control vaccination. The CDR3 region has the DNA TGTGCCAGCAGGACGAAGGGCAGCTCCTACAATGAGCAGTTCTTC. Its translation: CASRTKGSSYNEQFF. Together with reference TRBV5-8 and TRBJ2-1, the CDR3 gives the full variable domain: EAGVTQSPTHLIKTRGQQATLRCSPISGHTSVYWYQQALGLGLQFLLWYDEGEERNRGNFPPRFSGRQFPNYSSELNVNALELEDSALYLCASRTKGSSYNEQFFGPGTRLTVL.